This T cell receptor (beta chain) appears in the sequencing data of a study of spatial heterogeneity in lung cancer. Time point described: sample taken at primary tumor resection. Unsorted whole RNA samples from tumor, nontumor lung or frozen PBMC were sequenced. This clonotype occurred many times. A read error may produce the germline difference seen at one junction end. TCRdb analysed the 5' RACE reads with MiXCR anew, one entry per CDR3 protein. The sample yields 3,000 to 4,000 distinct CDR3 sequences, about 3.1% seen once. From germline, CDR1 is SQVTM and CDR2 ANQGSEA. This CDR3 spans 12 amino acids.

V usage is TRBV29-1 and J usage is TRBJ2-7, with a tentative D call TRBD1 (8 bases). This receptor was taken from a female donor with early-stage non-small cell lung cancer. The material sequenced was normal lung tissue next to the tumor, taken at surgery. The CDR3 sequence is CSVQTGQGLPSF. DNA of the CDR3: TGCAGCGTCCAAACCGGACAGGGACTACCCTCCTTC.